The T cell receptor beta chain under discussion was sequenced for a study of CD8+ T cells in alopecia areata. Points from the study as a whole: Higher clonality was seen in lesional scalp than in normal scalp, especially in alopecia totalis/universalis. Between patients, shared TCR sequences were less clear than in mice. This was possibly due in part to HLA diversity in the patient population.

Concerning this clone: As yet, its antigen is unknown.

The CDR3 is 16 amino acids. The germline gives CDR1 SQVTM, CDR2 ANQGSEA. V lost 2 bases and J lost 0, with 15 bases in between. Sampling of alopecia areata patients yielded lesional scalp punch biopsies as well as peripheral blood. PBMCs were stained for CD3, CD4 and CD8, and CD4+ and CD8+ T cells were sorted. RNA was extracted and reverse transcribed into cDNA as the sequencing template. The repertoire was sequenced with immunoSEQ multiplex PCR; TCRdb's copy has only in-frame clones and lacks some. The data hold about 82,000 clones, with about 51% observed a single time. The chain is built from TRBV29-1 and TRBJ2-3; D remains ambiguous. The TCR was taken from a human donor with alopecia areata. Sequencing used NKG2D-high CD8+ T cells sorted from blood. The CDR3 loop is CSVERPRELSTDTQYF. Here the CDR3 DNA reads TGCAGCGTTGAACGGCCGCGAGAGCTTAGCACAGATACGCAGTATTTT.